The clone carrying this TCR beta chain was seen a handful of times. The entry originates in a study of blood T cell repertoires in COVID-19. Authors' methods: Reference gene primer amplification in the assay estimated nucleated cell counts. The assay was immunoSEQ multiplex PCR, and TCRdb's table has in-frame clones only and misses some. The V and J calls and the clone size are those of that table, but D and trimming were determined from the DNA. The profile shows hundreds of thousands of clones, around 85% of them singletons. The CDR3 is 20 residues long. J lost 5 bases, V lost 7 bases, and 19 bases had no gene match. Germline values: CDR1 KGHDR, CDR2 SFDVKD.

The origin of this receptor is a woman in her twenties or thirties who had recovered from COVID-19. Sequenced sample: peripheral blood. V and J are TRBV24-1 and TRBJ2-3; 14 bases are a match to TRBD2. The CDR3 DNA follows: TGTGCCACCAGGCCAGGGCGTTCTGGGACTAGCGGGAGAATGAAAGATACGCAGTATTTT. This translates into CATRPGRSGTSGRMKDTQYF.